These T cell receptor beta chains were read from a single sample in a study of blood T cell repertoires in COVID-19. Measured with immunoSEQ multiplex PCR; TCRdb has only the in-frame clones, and not every one. Among about 140,000 clones listed, over 70% were seen once. Sample: peripheral blood. All receptors derive from a woman aged 55-70 years with acute or convalescent COVID-19. Both conserved end residues are part of each CDR3. D genes are given only for firm matches. Rows may omit the clone size; those that give it use once, few, many or a size class.

j_gene: TRBJ1-1; abundance: once; d_gene: TRBD1; len: 15; v_gene: TRBV5-1; CDR3aa: CASSSTWTGGTEAFF; CDR3nt: TGCGCCAGCAGCTCAACCTGGACAGGCGGCACTGAAGCTTTCTTT
j_gene: TRBJ1-1; abundance: -; d_gene: -; len: 12; v_gene: TRBV6-5; CDR3aa: CASSYPNTEAFF; CDR3nt: TGTGCCAGCAGTTACCCAAACACTGAAGCTTTCTTT
j_gene: TRBJ2-7; abundance: -; d_gene: -; len: 15; v_gene: TRBV9; CDR3aa: CAPRGGGARGSEQYF; CDR3nt: TGTGCCCCCCGCGGGGGCGGGGCCCGGGGGAGCGAGCAGTACTTC
j_gene: TRBJ2-3; abundance: -; d_gene: -; len: 14; v_gene: TRBV19; CDR3aa: CASSVTPGNLGLNF; CDR3nt: TGTGCCAGTAGTGTCACCCCGGGAAATCTTGGGTTAAATTTT
j_gene: TRBJ2-7; abundance: -; d_gene: -; len: 12; v_gene: TRBV12-3/TRBV12-4; CDR3aa: CASSSSSYEQYF; CDR3nt: TGTGCCAGCAGTTCTAGCTCCTACGAGCAGTACTTC
j_gene: TRBJ2-5; abundance: -; d_gene: TRBD2; len: 16; v_gene: TRBV2; CDR3aa: CASGSGTSGRRETQYF; CDR3nt: TGTGCCAGCGGGTCCGGGACTAGCGGGAGACGGGAGACCCAGTACTTC
j_gene: TRBJ1-1; abundance: -; d_gene: -; len: 18; v_gene: TRBV4-1; CDR3aa: CASSQDPRSGRLNTEAFF; CDR3nt: TGCGCCAGCAGCCAAGATCCGAGATCCGGCAGGTTGAACACTGAAGCTTTCTTT
j_gene: TRBJ1-2; abundance: -; d_gene: -; len: 12; v_gene: TRBV12-5; CDR3aa: CASGLVLSPLAF; CDR3nt: TGTGCTAGTGGTTTGGTTCTTTCCCCTCTCGCCTTC
j_gene: TRBJ2-1; abundance: once; d_gene: -; len: 14; v_gene: TRBV11-2; CDR3aa: CASSFLALLGEQFF; CDR3nt: TGTGCCAGCAGCTTCCTAGCTTTATTAGGTGAGCAGTTCTTC
j_gene: TRBJ2-5; abundance: -; d_gene: TRBD2; len: 15; v_gene: TRBV20-1; CDR3aa: CSASGSGRGEETQYF; CDR3nt: TGCAGTGCTAGTGGTAGCGGGAGGGGTGAAGAGACCCAGTACTTC
j_gene: TRBJ1-4; abundance: -; d_gene: TRBD1; len: 16; v_gene: TRBV4-1; CDR3aa: CASSHDYRGSNEKLFF; CDR3nt: TGCGCCAGCAGCCACGATTACAGGGGCTCTAATGAAAAACTGTTTTTT
j_gene: TRBJ2-3; abundance: -; d_gene: TRBD1; len: 14; v_gene: TRBV19; CDR3aa: CASSIGQGTDTQYF; CDR3nt: TGTGCCAGTAGTATCGGACAGGGTACAGATACGCAGTATTTT
j_gene: TRBJ1-6; abundance: -; d_gene: TRBD1; len: 14; v_gene: TRBV28; CDR3aa: CASRGSQGASPLHF; CDR3nt: TGTGCCAGCAGGGGCTCACAGGGGGCTTCACCCCTCCACTTT
j_gene: TRBJ1-2; abundance: -; d_gene: -; len: 14; v_gene: TRBV6-5; CDR3aa: CASSYDNLDRSYTF; CDR3nt: TGTGCCAGCAGTTACGATAATCTGGACAGATCTTACACCTTC
j_gene: TRBJ2-1; abundance: few; d_gene: TRBD2; len: 18; v_gene: TRBV28; CDR3aa: CASRAVPFSGSSYNEQFF; CDR3nt: TGTGCCAGCAGAGCAGTCCCCTTTAGCGGGAGCTCCTACAATGAGCAGTTCTTC
j_gene: TRBJ1-2; abundance: once; d_gene: TRBD1; len: 15; v_gene: TRBV5-1; CDR3aa: CASSLEIRGDYGYTF; CDR3nt: TGCGCCAGCAGCTTGGAGATCAGGGGGGACTATGGCTACACCTTC
j_gene: TRBJ2-1; abundance: few; d_gene: -; len: 16; v_gene: TRBV6-2/TRBV6-3; CDR3aa: CASSRAGRRSYNEQFF; CDR3nt: TGTGCCAGCAGCCGCGCGGGTCGACGGTCCTACAATGAGCAGTTCTTC
j_gene: TRBJ1-5; abundance: -; d_gene: -; len: 15; v_gene: TRBV7-2; CDR3aa: CASSLAVGGNQPQHF; CDR3nt: TGTGCCAGCAGCTTAGCGGTGGGCGGCAATCAGCCCCAGCATTTT
j_gene: TRBJ1-2; abundance: -; d_gene: TRBD1; len: 16; v_gene: TRBV5-4; CDR3aa: CASSSGQGRENYGYTF; CDR3nt: TGTGCCAGCAGCTCCGGACAGGGTAGGGAGAACTATGGCTACACCTTC
j_gene: TRBJ2-2; abundance: -; d_gene: TRBD2; len: 17; v_gene: TRBV27; CDR3aa: CASSLSRTSGRAGELFF; CDR3nt: TGTGCCAGCAGTTTATCAAGGACTAGCGGGAGGGCCGGGGAGCTGTTTTTT
j_gene: TRBJ1-1; abundance: -; d_gene: -; len: 13; v_gene: TRBV12-3/TRBV12-4; CDR3aa: CASSPRGRFEAFF; CDR3nt: TGTGCCAGCAGTCCGCGGGGACGGTTTGAAGCTTTCTTT
j_gene: TRBJ2-7; abundance: -; d_gene: -; len: 15; v_gene: TRBV28; CDR3aa: CASSLKVGHIYEQYF; CDR3nt: TGTGCCAGCAGTCTCAAAGTGGGGCACATCTACGAGCAGTACTTC
j_gene: TRBJ2-1; abundance: few; d_gene: TRBD2; len: 20; v_gene: TRBV14; CDR3aa: CASSQDRGGTSGKGGNEQFF; CDR3nt: TGTGCCAGCAGCCAAGACAGAGGGGGGACTAGCGGGAAGGGCGGCAATGAGCAGTTCTTC
j_gene: TRBJ1-2; abundance: -; d_gene: -; len: 12; v_gene: TRBV11-2; CDR3aa: CASSYGEGGYTF; CDR3nt: TGTGCCAGCAGCTATGGGGAGGGTGGCTACACCTTC
j_gene: TRBJ1-5; abundance: few; d_gene: -; len: 14; v_gene: TRBV28; CDR3aa: CASSLGGSNQPQHF; CDR3nt: TGTGCCAGCAGTTTAGGGGGGTCGAATCAGCCCCAGCATTTT
j_gene: TRBJ2-2; abundance: -; d_gene: -; len: 14; v_gene: TRBV30; CDR3aa: CAWSVGVNTGELFF; CDR3nt: TGTGCCTGGAGTGTCGGAGTGAACACCGGGGAGCTGTTTTTT
j_gene: TRBJ1-1; abundance: -; d_gene: -; len: 15; v_gene: TRBV10-3; CDR3aa: CAISESEAGSTEAFF; CDR3nt: TGTGCCATCAGTGAGTCGGAAGCAGGCTCCACTGAAGCTTTCTTT
j_gene: TRBJ1-2; abundance: -; d_gene: -; len: 14; v_gene: TRBV5-1; CDR3aa: CASSEGIPNYGYTF; CDR3nt: TGCGCCAGCAGCGAGGGTATACCTAACTATGGCTACACCTTC
j_gene: TRBJ1-4; abundance: -; d_gene: TRBD1; len: 15; v_gene: TRBV28; CDR3aa: CASSYTTGNYEKLFF; CDR3nt: TGTGCCAGCAGTTATACGACAGGGAACTACGAAAAACTGTTTTTT
j_gene: TRBJ1-1; abundance: many; d_gene: TRBD1; len: 16; v_gene: TRBV14; CDR3aa: CASSHQQGEGGTEAFF; CDR3nt: TGTGCCAGCAGCCACCAACAGGGGGAAGGTGGTACTGAAGCTTTCTTT
j_gene: TRBJ2-1; abundance: once; d_gene: TRBD2; len: 16; v_gene: TRBV9; CDR3aa: CASSVGTSGTYNEQFF; CDR3nt: TGTGCCAGCAGCGTCGGGACTAGCGGCACCTACAATGAGCAGTTCTTC
j_gene: TRBJ2-3; abundance: -; d_gene: -; len: 14; v_gene: TRBV5-1; CDR3aa: CASSLSVYTDTQYF; CDR3nt: TGCGCCAGCAGCTTGTCCGTGTACACAGATACGCAGTATTTT
j_gene: TRBJ2-1; abundance: -; d_gene: -; len: 12; v_gene: TRBV29-1; CDR3aa: CSVDFSYNEQFF; CDR3nt: TGCAGCGTTGACTTCTCCTACAATGAGCAGTTCTTC
j_gene: TRBJ2-7; abundance: -; d_gene: -; len: 12; v_gene: TRBV29-1; CDR3aa: CSVGPSSYEQYF; CDR3nt: TGCAGCGTTGGGCCCTCTAGCTACGAGCAGTACTTC
j_gene: TRBJ2-4; abundance: few; d_gene: -; len: 16; v_gene: TRBV29-1; CDR3aa: CSVETWGPETKNIQYF; CDR3nt: TGCAGCGTTGAGACGTGGGGGCCCGAGACCAAAAACATTCAGTACTTC
j_gene: TRBJ2-2; abundance: -; d_gene: -; len: 14; v_gene: TRBV19; CDR3aa: CATLTASNTGELFF; CDR3nt: TGTGCCACCCTGACAGCATCGAACACCGGGGAGCTGTTTTTT
j_gene: TRBJ2-5; abundance: -; d_gene: TRBD2; len: 17; v_gene: TRBV7-9; CDR3aa: CASSFKTSGLEKETQYF; CDR3nt: TGTGCCAGCAGCTTTAAGACTAGCGGGTTAGAAAAAGAGACCCAGTACTTC
j_gene: TRBJ1-3; abundance: -; d_gene: -; len: 16; v_gene: TRBV7-9; CDR3aa: CASSLAGVTGGNTIYF; CDR3nt: TGTGCCAGCAGCTTAGCGGGGGTGACAGGTGGAAACACCATATATTTT
j_gene: TRBJ2-2; abundance: -; d_gene: -; len: 18; v_gene: TRBV15; CDR3aa: CATSNSVPDSPNTGELFF; CDR3nt: TGTGCCACCAGCAATAGTGTGCCGGACAGCCCGAACACCGGGGAGCTGTTTTTT
j_gene: TRBJ2-7; abundance: -; d_gene: TRBD2; len: 15; v_gene: TRBV18; CDR3aa: CASSPTSDRTYEQYF; CDR3nt: TGTGCCAGCTCACCAACTAGCGACCGAACCTACGAGCAGTACTTC
j_gene: TRBJ2-1; abundance: -; d_gene: TRBD2; len: 17; v_gene: TRBV11-2; CDR3aa: CASSPGLAGGLSNEQFF; CDR3nt: TGTGCCAGCAGCCCAGGGCTAGCGGGAGGGCTTTCCAATGAGCAGTTCTTC
j_gene: TRBJ2-7; abundance: -; d_gene: -; len: 16; v_gene: TRBV6-5; CDR3aa: CASSYSTVSPGYEQYF; CDR3nt: TGTGCCAGCAGTTACTCGACGGTTTCCCCAGGCTACGAGCAGTACTTC
j_gene: TRBJ2-2; abundance: -; d_gene: TRBD2; len: 15; v_gene: TRBV29-1; CDR3aa: CSAIAGGPDTGELFF; CDR3nt: TGCAGCGCCATAGCGGGAGGGCCGGACACCGGGGAGCTGTTTTTT
j_gene: TRBJ1-1; abundance: -; d_gene: -; len: 15; v_gene: TRBV5-1; CDR3aa: CASSLGAGMNTEAFF; CDR3nt: TGCGCCAGCAGCTTGGGGGCAGGTATGAACACTGAAGCTTTCTTT
j_gene: TRBJ2-7; abundance: -; d_gene: TRBD2; len: 15; v_gene: TRBV11-1; CDR3aa: CASSLAGTSDVEQYF; CDR3nt: TGTGCCAGCAGCTTAGCTGGGACTAGCGACGTGGAGCAGTACTTC
j_gene: TRBJ2-1; abundance: -; d_gene: -; len: 14; v_gene: TRBV9; CDR3aa: CASTRAYDYNEQFF; CDR3nt: TGTGCCAGCACGAGAGCGTATGACTACAATGAGCAGTTCTTC
j_gene: TRBJ2-7; abundance: -; d_gene: TRBD2; len: 18; v_gene: TRBV5-1; CDR3aa: CASSPDSLAGVNLDEQYF; CDR3nt: TGCGCCAGCAGCCCCGATTCCCTAGCGGGAGTCAATTTGGACGAGCAGTACTTC
j_gene: TRBJ2-1; abundance: -; d_gene: TRBD2; len: 19; v_gene: TRBV30; CDR3aa: CAWSPNKGLAGVSPNEQFF; CDR3nt: TGTGCCTGGAGTCCGAACAAAGGGTTAGCGGGAGTGTCCCCTAATGAGCAGTTCTTC
j_gene: TRBJ2-1; abundance: -; d_gene: TRBD2; len: 18; v_gene: TRBV6-1; CDR3aa: CASSEAEVAGLIYNEQFF; CDR3nt: TGTGCCAGCAGTGAAGCTGAGGTAGCGGGATTGATCTACAATGAGCAGTTCTTC